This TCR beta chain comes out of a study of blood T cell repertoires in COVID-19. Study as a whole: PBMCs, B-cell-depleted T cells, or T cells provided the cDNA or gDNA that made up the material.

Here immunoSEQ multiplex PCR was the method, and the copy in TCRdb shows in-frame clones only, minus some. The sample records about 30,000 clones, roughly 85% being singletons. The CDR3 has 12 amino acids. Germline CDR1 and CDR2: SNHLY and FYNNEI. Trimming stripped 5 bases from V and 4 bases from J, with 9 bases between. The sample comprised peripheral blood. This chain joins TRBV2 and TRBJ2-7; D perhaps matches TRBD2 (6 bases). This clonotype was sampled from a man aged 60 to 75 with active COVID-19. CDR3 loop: CASSLEGYEQYV. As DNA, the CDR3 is TGTGCCAGCAGTCTGGAGGGGTACGAGCAGTACGTC.